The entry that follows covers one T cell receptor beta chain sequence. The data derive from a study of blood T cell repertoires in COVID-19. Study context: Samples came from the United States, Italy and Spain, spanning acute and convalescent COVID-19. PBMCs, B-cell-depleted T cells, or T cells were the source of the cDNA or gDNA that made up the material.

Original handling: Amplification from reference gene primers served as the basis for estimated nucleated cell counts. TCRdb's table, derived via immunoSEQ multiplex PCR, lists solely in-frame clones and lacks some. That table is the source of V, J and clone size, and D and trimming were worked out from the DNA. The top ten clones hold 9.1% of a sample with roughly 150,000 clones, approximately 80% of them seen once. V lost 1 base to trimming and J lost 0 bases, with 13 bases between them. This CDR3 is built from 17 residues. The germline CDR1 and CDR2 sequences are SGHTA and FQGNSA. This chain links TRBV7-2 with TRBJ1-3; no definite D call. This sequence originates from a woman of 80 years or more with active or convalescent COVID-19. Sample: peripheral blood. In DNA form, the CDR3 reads TGTGCCAGCAGCTTAGACTCGGGGTTCCCCTCTGGAAACACCATATATTTT. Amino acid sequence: CASSLDSGFPSGNTIYF.